This T cell receptor (beta chain) was retrieved from a study of response to subunit inactivated influenza vaccine. Study results and limitations: Authors suggested seasonal influenza vaccinations each recruit few new T cells.

In the case of this clonotype: Its target is not known.

The CDR3 is 15 residues long. Germline V gene data show CDR1 as SGHTA and CDR2 as FQGTGA. With V trimmed by 5 bases and J by 4 bases, 5 bases remained unmatched. A single record per CDR3 protein comes from TCRdb applying MiXCR to the RT-PCR reads. The sample shows roughly 650,000 distinct CDR3 sequences, about 14% of them seen only once. The gene calls are TRBV7-3 and TRBJ2-2; 9 nucleotides line up with TRBD1. Sequencing was performed on PBMCs from blood, taken 14 days before vaccination. The receptor was derived from a man aged 50 to 59 who received an inactivated influenza vaccine. For the CDR3, the DNA is TGTGCCAGCAGCAAGGGACAGGGACGCACCGGGGAGCTGTTTTTT. Encoded protein: CASSKGQGRTGELFF.